Following are 8 T cell receptor beta chains from one sample sequenced in a study of a mutant IDH1 vaccine in newly diagnosed glioma. The antigens for these receptors are not known. Time point in this sample: week 35, safety follow-up. A 20-mer mutant IDH1 peptide at 300 ug was injected subcutaneously with topical imiquimod. Libraries were prepared by immunoSEQ multiplex PCR; TCRdb keeps only in-frame clonotypes and omits some of them. The sample lists over 65,000 clones; less than 90% were seen once. The input for sequencing was PBMCs, taken from a glioma patient whose treatment included an IDH1 peptide vaccine. All receptors derive from a young man with glioma.

The gene calls are TRBV18 and TRBJ2-1; weak D call: TRBD2 (7 bases). Per germline, CDR1 KGHSH and CDR2 LQKENI. CDR3 length: 15 amino acids. Trimming took 3 bases from V and 10 from J, leaving 19 bases between them. The CDR3 DNA sequence: TGTGCCAGCTCACCGGGCGGGGGCTTTTCTAACGAGCAGTTCTTC. It translates to CASSPGGGFSNEQFF.

The rearrangement links TRBV6-6 to TRBJ2-1, with D maybe TRBD2 (5 bases). Germline V lookup: CDR1 MNHNY, CDR2 SVGAGI (reference sequence). V was pared by 2 bases and J by 10 bases, with 15 bases between. CDR3 length: 14 residues. CDR3 DNA sequence: TGTGCCAGCAGTTACCCCGGGGAAATACGGGAGCAGTTCTTC. This gives the protein CASSYPGEIREQFF.

This rearrangement joins TRBV5-5 to TRBJ2-7; the D gene is possibly TRBD2 (6 bases). Trimming removed 7 bases at V and 5 bases at J, with 19 bases between. The V gene's germline CDR1 is SGHKS and CDR2 YYEKEE (reference sequence). This CDR3 spans 14 amino acids. The CDR3 region is CASGRVLALDEQYF. DNA of the CDR3: TGTGCCAGCGGCCGGGTACTAGCTTTAGACGAGCAGTACTTC. Together with reference TRBV5-5 and TRBJ2-7, the CDR3 gives the full variable domain: DAGVTQSPTHLIKTRGQQVTLRCSPISGHKSVSWYQQVLGQGPQFIFQYYEKEERGRGNFPDRFSARQFPNYSSELNVNALLLGDSALYLCASGRVLALDEQYFGPGTRLTVT.

The gene calls are TRBV18 and TRBJ2-7; possibly TRBD2 for D (6 bases). The CDR3 spans 14 residues. The germline CDR1 and CDR2 sequences are KGHSH and LQKENI. V lost 3 bases, J lost 0 bases, and 9 bases lay in between. For the CDR3, the DNA is TGTGCCAGCTCACCGGTCGGGAGCTCCTACGAGCAGTACTTC. The encoded protein is CASSPVGSSYEQYF.

J is TRBJ2-1 and V is TRBV6-1; 7 nucleotides match TRBD1. J was trimmed by 3 bases and V by 3 bases; bases with no gene match: 2. In germline, CDR1 is MNHNS, CDR2 SASEGT. The CDR3 loop spans 14 amino acids. CDR3 bases: TGTGCCAGCAGTGAGCAGGGGGTCTACAATGAGCAGTTCTTC. This translates into CASSEQGVYNEQFF.

The CDR3 bases are TGTGCCATCAAGAAATCTGGAAACACCATATATTTT. Its translation: CAIKKSGNTIYF. The chain uses TRBV10-3 and TRBJ1-3; D gene unclear. V lost 7 bases to trimming and J lost 1 base, with 5 bases between them. CDR1 and CDR2 (germline): ENHRY, SYGVKD. This CDR3 is built from 12 residues.

The J gene is TRBJ1-2, the V gene TRBV19, with 11 bases matching TRBD1. CDR1 and CDR2 from the germline V gene are LNHDA and SQIVND (reference sequence). The CDR3 extends over 18 amino acids. V lost 3 bases to trimming and J lost 5 bases; unmatched junction nucleotides: 14. The CDR3 spells CASSILSVGQGAWYGYTF. The CDR3 nucleotides read TGTGCCAGTAGTATTTTGTCAGTCGGACAGGGGGCATGGTATGGCTACACCTTC.

The chain combines TRBV19 with TRBJ2-1; 8 bases agree with TRBD2. Germline CDR1 reads LNHDA; CDR2 reads SQIVND (reference sequence). With 1 base clipped from V and 7 bases from J, the junction kept 3 bases outside the gene matches. The CDR3 is 14 amino acids. The CDR3 reads CASSIAGGGNEQFF. The CDR3, as DNA: TGTGCCAGTAGTATAGCGGGAGGGGGAAATGAGCAGTTCTTC.